Below, 21 T cell receptor beta chains from the same sample are listed, as sequenced in a study of OX40 agonist ivuxolimab in advanced cancers. Using immunoSEQ multiplex PCR, the repertoire was profiled, and TCRdb retains in-frame clones only, with some absent. The table lists approximately 60,000 clones, approximately 92% of them singletons. Sequenced material: CD4+ or CD8+ T cells sorted from blood, taken in a trial of the OX40 agonist ivuxolimab. Receptors were obtained from an adult with an advanced solid tumor such as melanoma, head and neck, liver or kidney cancer.

In regard to this clone: One end of the junction does not line up with germline, which may come from a read error. The chain is built from TRBV6-5 and TRBJ1-2; unclear D gene. The V gene's germline CDR1 is MNHEY and CDR2 SVGAGI. CDR3 length equals 8 residues. In DNA form, the CDR3 reads TGTGCCAGCAGTCCGATACTCTTC. Its translation is CASSPILF.

This clone occurred once. This chain links TRBV30 with TRBJ2-2, with D possibly matching TRBD2 (6 bases). V gave up 3 bases and J gave up 4 bases, with 9 bases separating them. CDR3 length: 13 residues. CDR1 is GTSNPN and CDR2 is SVGIG in the germline V gene (reference sequence). DNA for the CDR3: TGTGCCTGGAGAGGAGGGGCCACCGGGGAGCTGTTTTTT. It yields the protein CAWRGGATGELFF. The full variable domain, completed using reference TRBV30 and TRBJ2-2, is SQTIHQWPATLVQPVGSPLSLECTVEGTSNPNLYWYRQAAGRGLQLLFYSVGIGQISSEVPQNLSASRPQDRQFILSSKKLLLSDSGFYLCAWRGGATGELFFGEGSRLTVL.

In nucleotides, the CDR3 is TGTGCCAGTAGTCCCGGACTGTTACTCACAGATACGCAGTATTTT. Amino acids: CASSPGLLLTDTQYF. This chain joins TRBV19 and TRBJ2-3; tentative D call: TRBD2 (5 bases). CDR1 and CDR2 (germline): LNHDA, SQIVND (reference sequence). The CDR3 consists of 15 residues. V lost 5 bases and J 2 bases, leaving 14 bases between the germline ends.

This clone was detected only once. CDR3 nucleotides: TGCGCCAGCAGCAGGGAGGGAAACTACAATGAGCAGTTCTTC. Its protein is CASSREGNYNEQFF. This chain uses TRBV5-1 with TRBJ2-1; 7 nucleotides agree with TRBD2. Germline CDR1 is SGHRS and CDR2 is YFSETQ. V dropped 4 bases and J dropped 3; count of bases not matched to a gene: 4. The CDR3 loop spans 14 amino acids. The full variable domain, its missing parts supplied by reference TRBV5-1 and TRBJ2-1, is KAGVTQTPRYLIKTRGQQVTLSCSPISGHRSVSWYQQTPGQGLQFLFEYFSETQRNKGNFPGRFSGRQFSNSRSEMNVSTLELGDSALYLCASSREGNYNEQFFGPGTRLTVL.

This clone has just one count. The genes are TRBV9 and TRBJ1-4, with unresolved D. CDR3 length equals 13 residues. Germline V lookup: CDR1 SGDLS, CDR2 YYNGEE. V was clipped by 0 bases and J by 4 bases, with 4 bases between them. The CDR3 nucleotides are TGTGCCAGCAGCGTAGGAATTAATGAAAAACTGTTTTTT. Translation: CASSVGINEKLFF.

The V call is TRBV7-9, the J call TRBJ2-7; 7 nucleotides line up with TRBD2. Germline CDR1 is SEHNR and CDR2 is FQNEAQ (reference sequence). Losses at the gene ends were 8 bases for V and 0 bases for J; bases not matched to a gene: 7. The CDR3 length is 14 residues. The DNA of the CDR3 is TGTGCCAGCCAGGACTGGGGGGGCTCCTACGAGCAGTACTTC. Amino acid sequence: CASQDWGGSYEQYF.

V and J are TRBV5-6 and TRBJ1-1; the D is unclear. CDR1 and CDR2 (germline): SGHDT, YYEEEE. Deletions cut 6 bases from V and 0 bases from J, with 15 bases between. This CDR3 has 15 residues. Written as DNA, the CDR3 is TGTGCCAGCACCTTTATGCATCAAATGAACACTGAAGCTTTCTTT. Translating it yields CASTFMHQMNTEAFF.

V is TRBV20-1 and J is TRBJ2-3; D gene uncertain. Trimming left V 3 bases short and J 0 bases short, with 1 base between. CDR1 is DFQATT, CDR2 SNEGSKA, per germline (reference sequence). The CDR3 has 11 amino acids. In DNA form, the CDR3 reads TGCAGTGCTAGTAGCACAGATACGCAGTATTTT. Amino acid sequence: CSASSTDTQYF.

V gene TRBV11-3 combines with J gene TRBJ1-2; D possibly corresponds to TRBD1 (6 bases). Germline V gene data show CDR1 as SGHNT and CDR2 as YENEEA. V was trimmed by 5 bases and J by 4 bases, leaving 17 bases between them. This CDR3 contains 15 residues. Written as DNA, the CDR3 is TGTGCCAGCAGCCCCGGCCCGGGGGGCGCCTATGGCTACACCTTC. Translated, it gives CASSPGPGGAYGYTF.

This chain uses TRBV19 with TRBJ2-7; the match to TRBD1 covers 9 bases. The V gene's germline CDR1 is LNHDA and CDR2 SQIVND (reference sequence). This CDR3 spans 15 amino acids. With V trimmed by 5 bases and J by 2 bases, 7 bases remained unmatched. This CDR3 reads CASSPGDRAPYEQYF. CDR3 nucleotide sequence: TGTGCCAGTAGTCCAGGGGACAGGGCTCCCTACGAGCAGTACTTC.

This rearrangement joins TRBV7-5 to TRBJ2-7; no DNA check was done on the table's D call, TRBD2. TRBV7-5 is tagged as a pseudogene. The CDR3 contains 12 residues. The CDR3 is CARSYRGGHGGV. The CDR3 bases are TGTGCCAGAAGCTATAGGGGGGGGCACGGTGGCGTC.

V gene TRBV11-3 combines with J gene TRBJ2-7, with 12 positions matching TRBD1. This CDR3 comprises 15 residues. CDR1 and CDR2 (germline): SGHNT, YENEEA. J lost 2 bases, V lost 3 bases, and 2 bases had no gene match. The CDR3 coding sequence is TGTGCCAGCAGCTTGGGACAGGGGGCTCCCTACGAGCAGTACTTC. It yields the protein CASSLGQGAPYEQYF.

The J gene is TRBJ2-5, the V gene TRBV23-1; D might be TRBD1 or TRBD2, each matching 5 bases. TRBV23-1 has ORF status, its function being uncertain. The V end lost 0 bases, the J end lost 5 bases, and 10 bases lay between the germline ends. The CDR3 covers 14 residues. This CDR3 is CASSQSGDPETQYF. In DNA form, the CDR3 reads TGCGCCAGCAGTCAATCGGGGGATCCTGAGACCCAGTACTTC.

The V gene is TRBV25-1, the J gene TRBJ1-3; tentative D call: TRBD1 (6 bases). V was cut by 6 bases and J by 2 bases, with 11 bases left in between. Germline assignment: CDR1 MGHDK and CDR2 SYGVNS. This CDR3 comprises 14 residues. DNA for the CDR3: TGTGCCAGCAGCGCGGGGGCTGCTGGAAACACCATATATTTT. Its protein is CASSAGAAGNTIYF.

This rearrangement joins TRBV5-1 to TRBJ2-7; 12 bases are a match to TRBD1. CDR3 size: 17 residues. Germline-derived CDR1 and CDR2 are SGHRS and YFSETQ. With V trimmed by 2 bases and J by 2 bases, 8 bases remained unmatched. CDR3 sequence (DNA): TGCGCCAGCAGCTTCACCGGGACAGGGGGCGGGACCTACGAGCAGTACTTC. Translation gives CASSFTGTGGGTYEQYF.

V usage is TRBV27 and J usage is TRBJ1-1; 9 nucleotides line up with TRBD1. V was pared by 1 base and J by 0 bases, with 9 bases of the junction left unmatched. Looked up from germline, CDR1 is MNHEY and CDR2 is SMNVEV (reference sequence). This CDR3 has 18 amino acids. Here the CDR3 reads CASSLYRGRGDMNTEAFF. The CDR3 region has the DNA TGTGCCAGCAGTTTATACAGGGGGCGAGGTGATATGAACACTGAAGCTTTCTTT.

The chain carries TRBV11-3 and TRBJ2-1; D gene ambiguous. This CDR3 spans 14 amino acids. Trimming removed 3 bases at V and 8 bases at J, with 14 bases between. From germline, CDR1 is SGHNT and CDR2 YENEEA. The CDR3, as DNA: TGTGCCAGCAGCTTGGAGTTGCCTGGCGATGAGCAGTTCTTC. Translation gives CASSLELPGDEQFF.

Only one count was recorded for this clone. The rearrangement links TRBV6-5 to TRBJ1-4, with a weak D call TRBD1 (6 bases). The germline V and J ends were trimmed by 0 bases and 5 bases, with 13 bases remaining between them. The CDR3 sequence is 16 residues long. CDR1 and CDR2 from the germline V gene are MNHEY and SVGAGI. CDR3 protein: CASSYSIGTINEKLFF. CDR3 DNA sequence: TGTGCCAGCAGTTACTCGATTGGGACAATCAATGAAAAACTGTTTTTT.

This clone occurred once. The V gene is TRBV6-1, the J gene TRBJ2-5; 8 positions match TRBD2. V lost 1 base and J lost 5; bases outside the gene matches: 9. The CDR3 is 16 amino acids. Germline CDR1 reads MNHNS; CDR2 reads SASEGT. The CDR3 spells CASSEEIGTSSETQYF. In DNA form, the CDR3 reads TGTGCCAGCAGTGAAGAAATTGGGACTAGTAGCGAGACCCAGTACTTC.

The chain uses TRBV6-5 and TRBJ2-3; a possible D gene is TRBD1 (7 bases). The CDR3 is 14 residues long. Germline V lookup: CDR1 MNHEY, CDR2 SVGAGI. Trimming left V 5 bases short and J 6 bases short, with 15 bases between. The CDR3 nucleotides are TGTGCCAGCAGTCAGGGGGAGGAATGGGATACGCAGTATTTT. It specifies CASSQGEEWDTQYF.

The chain recombines TRBV20-1 with TRBJ1-2; D gene uncertain. In germline, CDR1 is DFQATT, CDR2 SNEGSKA (reference sequence). The CDR3 consists of 11 residues. Between the trimmed V and J ends, which lost 7 bases and 8 bases, there was a span of 14 bases. CDR3: CSVPDRQGYTF. The CDR3 coding sequence is TGCAGTGTCCCGGACCGGCAGGGCTACACCTTC.